This is a list of T cell receptor beta chains from one sample in a study of shared clonotypes between healthy human individuals. TCRdb's copy holds only in-frame clones and misses some; the assay was immunoSEQ multiplex PCR. The sample has approximately 810,000 clones; almost 95% are singletons. Input material: naive CD8+ T cells sorted from blood. These receptors were obtained from a man aged 25 to 40 in good health. The CDR3 runs from the conserved cysteine through the conserved F or W. Fields, in order: V gene, J gene, CDR3 protein.

TRBV27	TRBJ2-7	CASSLVTSGSSYEQYF
TRBV6-4	TRBJ1-2	CASSPGGYGYTF
TRBV30	TRBJ2-7	CAWSVLAYEQYF
TRBV5-1	TRBJ2-7	CASSVHPGTSGRAPYEQYF
TRBV9	TRBJ2-6	CASSGPGWGGANVLTF
TRBV5-5	TRBJ2-5	CASSTGTSVRINQETQYF
TRBV6-1	TRBJ2-5	CASRAGLQETQYF
TRBV5-4	TRBJ2-6	CASSFGTGVVLTF
TRBV11-2	TRBJ1-1	CASSWGPNTEAFF
TRBV9	TRBJ2-3	CASSETQVYAGGGEDTQYF
TRBV7-8	TRBJ2-7	CASSLRGSDSYEQYF
TRBV7-3	TRBJ2-3	CASSAGMDTQYF
TRBV29-1	TRBJ2-1	CSVVNLEKGVEQFF
TRBV27	TRBJ2-5	CASRILRAGGPGETQYF
TRBV7-2	TRBJ2-1	CASSLGPEAGNEQFF
TRBV28	TRBJ1-1	CASTLFRGTEAFF
TRBV4-3	TRBJ2-5	CASSQDRLGGETQYF
TRBV4-3	TRBJ2-5	CASSQEVAQQETQYF
TRBV7-2	TRBJ2-2	CASTRGGELFF
TRBV29-1	TRBJ2-1	CSVDGTSGGVSSYNEQFF
TRBV25-1	TRBJ2-3	CASSPRGLAGGAQDTQYF
TRBV27	TRBJ2-1	CASSLTVTRGQFF
TRBV9	TRBJ1-3	CASSVRTGPTGGSGNTIYF
TRBV19	TRBJ1-2	CASRGRQGAGYGYTF
TRBV27	TRBJ2-1	CASSRDRGLTNEQFF
TRBV27	TRBJ2-3	CASSLRAGGRTDTQYF
TRBV28	TRBJ2-7	CASSLSESYEQYF
TRBV4-3	TRBJ1-5	CASSQDSPGVSNQPQHF
TRBV29-1	TRBJ2-1	CSVVPGAPEQFF
TRBV6-1	TRBJ1-1	CASSELLKQNTEAFF
TRBV27	TRBJ2-1	CASKDSGGGSGQFF
TRBV27	TRBJ1-4	CASSLSLGSNEKLFF
TRBV6-1	TRBJ2-7	CASSEVVATLSYEQYF
TRBV9	TRBJ2-5	CASSVGPHRQGSQETQYF
TRBV18	TRBJ2-7	CASSPRTGGQYF
TRBV2	TRBJ2-1	CASGIYYGGPYNEQFF
TRBV9	TRBJ2-5	CASSVSGLQETQYF
TRBV4-1	TRBJ2-7	CASSQDEGAGGRSYEQYF
TRBV27	TRBJ1-1	CASSLTGMNTEAFF
TRBV5-1	TRBJ1-1	CASSAEGAEAFF
TRBV10-1	TRBJ2-7	CASSGRDPYEQYF
TRBV9	TRBJ1-1	CASSAIQGAEAFF
TRBV4-1	TRBJ2-1	CASRPGLGSGNEQFF